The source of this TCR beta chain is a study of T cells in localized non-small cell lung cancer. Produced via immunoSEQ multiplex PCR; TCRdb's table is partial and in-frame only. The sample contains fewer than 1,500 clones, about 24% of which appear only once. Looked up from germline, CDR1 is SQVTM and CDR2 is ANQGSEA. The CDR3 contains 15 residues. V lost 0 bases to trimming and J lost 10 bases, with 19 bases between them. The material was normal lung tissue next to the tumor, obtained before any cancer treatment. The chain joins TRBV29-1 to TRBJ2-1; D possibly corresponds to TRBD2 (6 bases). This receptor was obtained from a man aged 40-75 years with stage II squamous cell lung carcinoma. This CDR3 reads CSVEDMRDSSREQFF. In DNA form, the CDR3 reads TGCAGCGTTGAAGATATGCGGGATAGTTCCAGAGAGCAGTTCTTC.